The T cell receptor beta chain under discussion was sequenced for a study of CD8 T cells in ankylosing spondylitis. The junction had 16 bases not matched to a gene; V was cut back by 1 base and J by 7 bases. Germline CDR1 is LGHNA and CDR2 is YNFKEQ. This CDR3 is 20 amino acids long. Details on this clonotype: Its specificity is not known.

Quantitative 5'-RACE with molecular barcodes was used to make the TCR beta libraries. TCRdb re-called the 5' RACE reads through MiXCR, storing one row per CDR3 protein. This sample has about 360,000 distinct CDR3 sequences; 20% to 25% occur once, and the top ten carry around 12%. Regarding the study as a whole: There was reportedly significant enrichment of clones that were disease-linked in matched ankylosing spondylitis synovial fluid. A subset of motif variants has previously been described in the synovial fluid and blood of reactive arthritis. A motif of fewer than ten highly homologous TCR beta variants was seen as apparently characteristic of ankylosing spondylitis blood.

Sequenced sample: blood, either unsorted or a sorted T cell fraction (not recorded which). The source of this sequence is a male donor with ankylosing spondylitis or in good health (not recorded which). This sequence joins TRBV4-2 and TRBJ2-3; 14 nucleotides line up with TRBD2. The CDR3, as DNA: TGTGCCAGCAGCCAAGTTTTAGGGACTAGCGGGGGAAGTGGGGAGCATACGCAGTATTTT. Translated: CASSQVLGTSGGSGEHTQYF.